The 29 T cell receptor beta chains given below trace back to one sample, sequenced in a study of TIL therapy for anti-PD-1-resistant metastatic lung cancer. Time point defined: pre-treatment sample, taken before nivolumab and TIL therapy. Pleural nodules or supraclavicular lymph nodes made up most of the excised metastases sampled. The immunoSEQ assay was v3. Using immunoSEQ multiplex PCR, the repertoire was profiled, and TCRdb retains in-frame clones only, with some absent. The table includes more than 10,000 clones, 55% to 60% detected once. The sample consisted of tumor tissue, taken at baseline. These TCRs come from a person aged 25-85 years with non-small cell lung cancer.

The J gene is TRBJ2-1, the V gene TRBV18; no clear D. The CDR3 consists of 16 residues. Germline values: CDR1 KGHSH, CDR2 LQKENI. Trimming cost V 8 bases and J 6 bases, with 23 bases left between them. The CDR3 DNA is TGTGCCAGCACATTAGAATGGACGCTACTTTCCAATGAGCAGTTCTTC. This gives the protein CASTLEWTLLSNEQFF.

The chain combines TRBV14 with TRBJ2-1, with no clear D. The ends were cut back, 1 base at V and 0 bases at J, with 13 bases in the middle. Germline V gives CDR1 SGHDN, CDR2 FVKESK. CDR3 size: 17 residues. CDR3 sequence reads: CASSQGTVESSYNEQFF. The DNA of the CDR3 is TGTGCCAGCAGCCAAGGAACAGTCGAGAGCTCCTACAATGAGCAGTTCTTC.

The chain links TRBV2 to TRBJ2-3; maybe TRBD1 (6 bases). The V and J ends lost 11 bases and 2 bases respectively, with 11 bases between them. The CDR3 has 12 residues. Germline CDR1 reads SNHLY; CDR2 reads FYNNEI. The CDR3 region is CAGQTDTDTQYF. CDR3 nucleotide sequence: TGTGCCGGACAGACAGACACAGATACGCAGTATTTT.

The chain uses TRBV29-1 and TRBJ2-2, with 7 bases identical to TRBD1. Losses at the gene ends were 7 bases for V and 6 bases for J; bases not matched to a gene: 14. Looked up from germline, CDR1 is SQVTM and CDR2 is ANQGSEA. The CDR3 extends over 15 amino acids. CDR3: CSAGLGGGGAGELFF. Written as DNA, the CDR3 is TGCAGCGCTGGATTAGGGGGCGGTGGTGCCGGGGAGCTGTTTTTT.

The chain couples TRBV18 to TRBJ2-2, with TRBD2 identical over 8 bases. With V trimmed by 2 bases and J by 3 bases, 5 bases remained unmatched. The germline V gene has CDR1 KGHSH and CDR2 LQKENI. CDR3 length equals 16 residues. The CDR3 nucleotides are TGTGCCAGCTCACCAGAGATAGCGGGACACACCGGGGAGCTGTTTTTT. Translating gives CASSPEIAGHTGELFF.

The chain joins TRBV4-2 to TRBJ1-5; D is uncertain. Germline loops: CDR1 LGHNA, CDR2 YNFKEQ. V gave up 0 bases and J gave up 1 base, with 13 bases separating them. The CDR3 has 17 residues. For the CDR3, the DNA is TGTGCCAGCAGCCAAGATCTAACGAGTGCAAGCAATCAGCCCCAGCATTTT. It yields the protein CASSQDLTSASNQPQHF.

This clone showed up just a few times. For the CDR3, the DNA is TGTGCCAGCAGTTTAACACTAGCGGGGGTCAATGAGCAGTTCTTC. Its translation is CASSLTLAGVNEQFF. The J gene is TRBJ2-1, the V gene TRBV27, with 11 positions matching TRBD2. The ends lost 2 bases at V and 6 bases at J; junction bases unmatched: 3. Germline loops: CDR1 MNHEY, CDR2 SMNVEV (reference sequence). The CDR3 length is 15 residues.

This clone was recorded once. CDR3 coding DNA: TGTGCCAGCAGCTACGGACAGGCCGCCGACGAGCAGTACTTC. Translated: CASSYGQAADEQYF. The rearrangement links TRBV7-2 to TRBJ2-5, with 7 bases lining up with TRBD1. The DNA end favors TRBJ2-7, so the J call may be wrong. The CDR3 is 14 residues long. Germline V gene lookup returns CDR1 SGHTA and CDR2 FQGNSA.

V usage is TRBV29-1 and J usage is TRBJ2-5; D not certain. The CDR3 length is 11 residues. Germline CDR1 and CDR2: SQVTM and ANQGSEA. V lost 5 bases and J 5 bases, leaving 9 bases between the germline ends. This CDR3 is CSVFVGETQYF. In DNA, the CDR3 is TGCAGCGTTTTCGTTGGGGAGACCCAGTACTTC.

The chain employs TRBV5-1 and TRBJ2-1; 7 bases are shared with TRBD1. This CDR3 contains 14 residues. After removal of 7 bases from V and 0 bases from J, the junction contained 4 bases not matched to a gene. The germline CDR1 and CDR2 sequences are SGHRS and YFSETQ. The CDR3 coding sequence is TGCGCCAGCGGCTGGGACAGCTCCTACAATGAGCAGTTCTTC. This gives the protein CASGWDSSYNEQFF.

This clone has more than one count but fewer than ten. V and J are TRBV13 and TRBJ2-7; D is unclear. V lost 6 bases and J 4 bases, leaving 16 bases between the germline ends. This CDR3 spans 14 amino acids. CDR1 and CDR2 from the germline V gene are PRHDT and FYEKMQ (reference sequence). For the CDR3, the DNA is TGTGCCAGCAGTTCCCCGGGCCCGAGGTACGAGCAGTACTTC. The encoded protein is CASSSPGPRYEQYF.

By frequency in the sample, this clone is medium-sized (0.01 to 0.1%). J is TRBJ2-7 and V is TRBV11-2; TRBD1 matches at 7 bases. The J segment lost 3 bases and the V segment lost 2 bases, leaving 10 bases of the junction unmatched. The CDR3 length is 16 residues. CDR1 is SGHAT, CDR2 FQNNGV, per germline. This CDR3 is CASSLLTGDPGYEQYF. CDR3 sequence (DNA): TGTGCCAGCAGCTTACTTACAGGGGATCCTGGCTACGAGCAGTACTTC.

This chain uses TRBV14 with TRBJ1-4; D might be TRBD1 (6 bases). Between the trimmed V and J ends, which lost 1 base and 6 bases, there was a span of 12 bases. This CDR3 has 15 amino acids. Germline V gives CDR1 SGHDN, CDR2 FVKESK. The DNA of the CDR3 is TGTGCCAGCAGCCAAGGAGAAGACAGGTATGAAAAACTGTTTTTT. This codes for CASSQGEDRYEKLFF.

This chain links TRBV6-5 with TRBJ2-7; 13 nucleotides line up with TRBD2. CDR1 and CDR2 from the germline V gene are MNHEY and SVGAGI. CDR3 length equals 15 residues. After removal of 4 bases from V and 5 bases from J, the junction contained 5 bases not matched to a gene. CDR3 nucleotides: TGTGCCAGCAGTTTAGGGACTAGCGGGGAACACGAGCAGTACTTC. Translation: CASSLGTSGEHEQYF.

V is TRBV6-1 and J is TRBJ2-7, with D tentatively TRBD1 (6 bases). The V gene's germline CDR1 is MNHNS and CDR2 SASEGT. The CDR3 extends over 13 amino acids. V shed 3 bases and J shed 7 bases, with 13 bases lying between them. The CDR3 DNA is TGTGCCAGCAGTGATGACAGGTCTAGGGAGCAGTACTTC. Protein: CASSDDRSREQYF.

A few counts support this clone. This sequence joins TRBV19 and TRBJ1-2; maybe TRBD1 (5 bases). The CDR3 is made up of 15 amino acids. The V gene lost 6 bases and the J gene lost 8 bases, with 22 bases spanning the gap. The germline V gene has CDR1 LNHDA and CDR2 SQIVND (reference sequence). The DNA for the CDR3 is TGTGCCAGTAGGCGTCTAGGGGACGAACTCGGCGGCTACACCTTC. This codes for CASRRLGDELGGYTF.

The rearrangement uses TRBV6-1 and TRBJ2-3; 10 nucleotides match TRBD2. From germline, CDR1 is MNHNS and CDR2 SASEGT. CDR3 length: 16 residues. Germline trimming cut 0 bases from V and 5 bases from J; bases unmatched to any gene: 5. CDR3 loop: CASSEAFSGGQDTQYF. The CDR3 DNA is TGTGCCAGCAGTGAAGCCTTTAGCGGGGGGCAAGATACGCAGTATTTT.

The sample holds a few counts of this clone. The rearrangement uses TRBV6-5 and TRBJ2-2; 13 bases are shared with TRBD2. After removal of 7 bases from V and 6 bases from J, the junction contained 5 bases not matched to a gene. The germline V gene has CDR1 MNHEY and CDR2 SVGAGI. CDR3 length equals 15 residues. The CDR3 coding sequence is TGTGCCAGCAACGAACTAGCGGGAGGGGCCGGGGAGCTGTTTTTT. Amino acid sequence: CASNELAGGAGELFF.

CDR3 protein: CASSLDVGGPSDTQYF. DNA of the CDR3: TGTGCCAGCAGCCTGGATGTGGGGGGGCCATCCGATACGCAGTATTTT. The rearrangement uses TRBV5-4 and TRBJ2-3; tentative D call: TRBD2 (7 bases). Germline CDR1 is SGHNT and CDR2 is YYREEE (reference sequence). This CDR3 spans 16 amino acids. Trimming pared 4 bases from V and 6 bases from J, leaving 21 bases between.

This clone was recorded only once. The chain recombines TRBV5-1 with TRBJ2-1; TRBD2 matches at 12 bases. J gave up 3 bases and V 4 bases, and 8 bases lay outside the gene matches. The CDR3 runs 17 residues. The germline gives CDR1 SGHRS, CDR2 YFSETQ. CDR3 nucleotides: TGCGCCAGCAGCCTGGGACTAGCGGGTTGGGACTACAATGAGCAGTTCTTC. This sequence encodes CASSLGLAGWDYNEQFF.

The chain links TRBV5-3 to TRBJ2-7; TRBD1 matches 9 bases. TRBV5-3 is sorted into the ORF group, with uncertain function. There are 15 residues in the CDR3. Trimming cost V 2 bases and J 4 bases; bases outside gene matches: 7. CDR3 protein: CARSFSGQGIYEQYF. The CDR3 nucleotides are TGTGCCAGAAGCTTTTCGGGACAGGGAATATACGAGCAGTACTTC.

The gene calls are TRBV28 and TRBJ2-3; 11 bases line up with TRBD2. After removal of 1 base from V and 6 bases from J, the junction contained 3 bases not matched to a gene. CDR3 length equals 15 residues. Looked up from germline, CDR1 is MDHEN and CDR2 is SYDVKM. CDR3 DNA sequence: TGTGCCAGCAGTTTATTTACTAGCGGGGGTGATACGCAGTATTTT. It encodes CASSLFTSGGDTQYF.

This clone was seen a few times. V usage is TRBV6-6 and J usage is TRBJ1-5; TRBD1 is a possible D gene (5 bases). The CDR3 contains 15 residues. V was clipped by 4 bases and J by 0 bases, with 10 bases between them. The germline V gene encodes CDR1 MNHNY and CDR2 SVGAGI (reference sequence). The CDR3 DNA sequence: TGTGCCAGCAGTTTTCCAGGGAGTAGCAATCAGCCCCAGCATTTT. Amino acids: CASSFPGSSNQPQHF.

CDR3 sequence: CASSPAGIGTDTQYF. The CDR3 bases are TGTGCCAGCTCACCAGCGGGGATAGGCACAGATACGCAGTATTTT. The chain links TRBV18 to TRBJ2-3; possibly TRBD2 for D (6 bases). The CDR3 extends over 15 amino acids. The germline V gene has CDR1 KGHSH and CDR2 LQKENI. V lost 2 bases, J lost 1 base, and 10 bases lay in between.

The chain couples TRBV7-3 to TRBJ2-4, with D uncertain. V was clipped by 3 bases and J by 7 bases, with 16 bases between them. CDR3 length: 15 residues. CDR1 and CDR2 (germline): SGHTA, FQGTGA. The CDR3 loop reads CASSLLGSPGNIQYF. The CDR3 nucleotides are TGTGCCAGCAGCTTGCTCGGCTCTCCGGGCAACATTCAGTACTTC. Variable domain in full (rest from reference TRBV7-3 and TRBJ2-4): GAGVSQTPSNKVTEKGKYVELRCDPISGHTALYWYRQSLGQGPEFLIYFQGTGAADDSGLPNDRFFAVRPEGSVSTLKIQRTERGDSAVYLCASSLLGSPGNIQYFGAGTRLSVL.

This sequence joins TRBV11-2 and TRBJ2-1; unclear D gene. CDR3 length: 15 residues. Germline-derived CDR1 and CDR2 are SGHAT and FQNNGV. The V end was cut by 5 bases, the J end by 6 bases, with 17 bases between. CDR3 nucleotide sequence: TGTGCCAGCAGCATCGGGCTCTGGACGGGCAATGAGCAGTTCTTC. Translation: CASSIGLWTGNEQFF.

The chain has TRBV5-1 and TRBJ2-7; the match to TRBD2 covers 8 bases. Germline loops: CDR1 SGHRS, CDR2 YFSETQ. The length of the CDR3 is 17 residues. V lost 0 bases to trimming and J lost 3 bases; unmatched junction nucleotides: 11. CDR3 coding DNA: TGCGCCAGCAGCTTGGTATCGGGGGGGCTTCTGGACTACGAGCAGTACTTC. Protein product: CASSLVSGGLLDYEQYF.

This chain uses TRBV7-9 with TRBJ2-3; possible D gene TRBD2, 5 bases. This CDR3 region has 15 residues. Germline V gene lookup returns CDR1 SEHNR and CDR2 FQNEAQ (reference sequence). The V gene lost 11 bases and the J gene lost 1 base, with 19 bases spanning the gap. CDR3 residues: CAGEMGGGGTDTQYF. CDR3 nucleotides: TGTGCCGGGGAGATGGGTGGAGGAGGCACAGATACGCAGTATTTT.

V usage is TRBV2 and J usage is TRBJ2-1; 9 positions agree with TRBD2. Germline CDR1 is SNHLY and CDR2 is FYNNEI. V lost 0 bases, J lost 0 bases, and 0 bases stayed unmatched. The CDR3 sequence is 16 residues long. In nucleotides, the CDR3 is TGTGCCAGCAGTGAAGCGGGACTAGCCTCCTACAATGAGCAGTTCTTC. Translation: CASSEAGLASYNEQFF.